This TCR beta chain derives from a study of response to subunit inactivated influenza vaccine. The study's findings and limits: There was a suggestion from the authors that each seasonal influenza vaccination recruits few new T cells.

The table lists this clonotype with many counts. Its specificity is unknown. The trim removed 8 bases at V and 3 bases at J, leaving 12 bases unmatched. Germline V gene sequence: CDR1 MDHEN, CDR2 SYDVKM. The CDR3 sequence is 15 residues long. A single record per CDR3 protein comes from TCRdb applying MiXCR to the RT-PCR reads. The table includes around 530,000 distinct CDR3 sequences, 10% to 15% detected once. The sequencing here drew on PBMCs from blood, taken on the day of vaccination. The J gene is TRBJ2-5, the V gene TRBV28, with 7 bases that match TRBD2. The sequence was collected from a man in his forties or fifties who received an inactivated influenza vaccine. The CDR3 nucleotides read TGTGCCAGCGGCCGCCAGCGGGATCATAAAGAGACCCAGTACTTC. Translating it yields CASGRQRDHKETQYF.